This entry describes one TCR beta chain. Its target antigen remains unknown. The input lacks base qualities; no much larger clone sits a single base away. Preparation of the library involved 5' RACE. Sequencing instrument: Illumina HiSeq 2000. A universal primer binding site was added through template switching, and the final cDNA carried a unique molecular identifier so that TCR cDNA molecules could be counted accurately. Specific primers in the conserved constant-segment region were used to synthesize first-strand cDNA for the TCR alpha and beta chains. To control for contamination, every cDNA library was double barcoded, receiving both a SMART-Mk sample barcode and Illumina barcodes. TruSeq adapter sequences, together with Illumina sample barcodes, were added in two successive PCR steps. Sequencing of the TCR alpha and beta cDNA libraries was done on the Illumina HiSeq platform using custom primers. The study's processing was this. Unique molecular identifiers were extracted from raw reads with MiGEC, and CDR3 positions were determined with MiXCR. Recombination models were inferred per individual with the repgenHMM and IGoR tools using an EM algorithm. Shared clonotype analysis was performed with the tcR package in R, normalizing sharing by the product of cloneset sizes. To study raw recombination free of thymic and clonal selection effects, out-of-frame nonproductive sequences were analyzed. TCRdb reprocessing: public reads trimmed at Q25 with fastp, clones called with MiXCR, in-frame beta chains kept. Each CDR3 protein gets just one entry, which takes the most common genes and DNA from the rows behind it. The V and J calls, along with clone size, are taken from TCRdb and not from the paper's own processing. For this sample the table gives 200,000 to 250,000 distinct CDR3 sequences, of which 6% to 8.5% were detected only once. The ten largest account for 5.4% of the sample.

All donors were healthy Caucasians. Three pairs of female monozygotic twins, all aged about 18 to 30 years, made up the twin cohort. CD4+ and CD8+ T cell populations were isolated with positive isolation kits from Invitrogen. This entry comes from a study of identical twins listed by TCRdb under 2016. Study-wide context: To test whether fetal clonotypes persist, the study used deep sequencing on TCR alpha and beta repertoires from monozygotic twins, unrelated adults of various ages, and cord blood. To rule out contamination, replicate twin experiments were performed at different times with different library preparation protocols. Here is what the overall study found, with its caveats: Compared with coincidental sharing between unrelated individuals, out-of-frame TCR alpha sequences shared between twins showed an excess of sequences with low generation probability. A weaker excess of twin sharing was found in beta out-of-frame sequences because the signal-to-noise ratio was lowered by fewer shared sequences. In monozygotic twins, recombination models systematically underestimated out-of-frame TCR alpha sharing, but the models matched the sharing seen between unrelated individuals. Because the same donors could not be followed over many years, the conclusions relied on cross-sectional statistical analysis. Zero-insertion analyses could be partly confounded by invariant T cells such as MAIT and iNKT, although diverse VJ usage argued against such confounding for most clonotypes. Fewer insertions were carried by abundant cord blood beta clonotypes; a weaker similar trend was observed in young adult naive repertoires, while no such trend was observed in memory repertoires.

CDR1 and CDR2, looked up from the germline V gene, are SGHRS and YFSETQ. Counted from cysteine to phenylalanine, this CDR3 has 16 amino acids. CDR3 DNA only is kept here, 48 bases in frame from base 1. V and J are trimmed by 0 bases and 1 base, and the gene matches miss 3 bases of the junction. In addition, the sample was reused for a study of yellow fever vaccine responses in identical twins. Taken from the second paper: According to the authors, the vaccine-induced T cell response in identical twins seemed to be partly convergent and partly specific to each individual. The study precisely tracked vaccine-responding T cell clones in identical twins.

The receptor was derived from a woman aged 18-29 years in good health. The sequenced material came from CD8+ T cells sorted from blood. The chain was built from TRBV5-1 and TRBJ2-2, and 7 bases in between align with TRBD2. The bases read TGCGCCAGCAGCTTGGGAAGCGGGGTGAACACCGGGGAGCTGTTTTTT. Its translation reads: CASSLGSGVNTGELFF.